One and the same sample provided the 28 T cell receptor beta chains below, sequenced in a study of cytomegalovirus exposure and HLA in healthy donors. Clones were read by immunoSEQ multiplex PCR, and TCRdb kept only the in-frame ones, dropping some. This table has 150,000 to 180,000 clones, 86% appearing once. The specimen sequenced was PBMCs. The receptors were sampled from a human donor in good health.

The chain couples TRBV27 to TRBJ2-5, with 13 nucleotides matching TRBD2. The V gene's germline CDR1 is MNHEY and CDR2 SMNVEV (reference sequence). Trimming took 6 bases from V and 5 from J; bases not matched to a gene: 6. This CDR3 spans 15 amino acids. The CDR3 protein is CASRGGLAGLETQYF. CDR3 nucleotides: TGTGCCAGCAGGGGGGGACTAGCGGGGTTGGAGACCCAGTACTTC.

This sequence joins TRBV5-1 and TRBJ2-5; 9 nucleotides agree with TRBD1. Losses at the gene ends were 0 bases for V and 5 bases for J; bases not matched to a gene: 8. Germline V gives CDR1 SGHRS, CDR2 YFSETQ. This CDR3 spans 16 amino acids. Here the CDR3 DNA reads TGCGCCAGCAGCTTGGGGGGCCCGGGACAGGGTGAGACCCAGTACTTC. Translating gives CASSLGGPGQGETQYF.

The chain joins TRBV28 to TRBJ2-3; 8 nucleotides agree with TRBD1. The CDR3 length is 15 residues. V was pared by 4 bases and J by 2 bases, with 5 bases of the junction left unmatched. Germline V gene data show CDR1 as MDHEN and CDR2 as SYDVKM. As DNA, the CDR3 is TGTGCCAGCAGTTACGGACAGGGATACACAGATACGCAGTATTTT. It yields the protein CASSYGQGYTDTQYF.

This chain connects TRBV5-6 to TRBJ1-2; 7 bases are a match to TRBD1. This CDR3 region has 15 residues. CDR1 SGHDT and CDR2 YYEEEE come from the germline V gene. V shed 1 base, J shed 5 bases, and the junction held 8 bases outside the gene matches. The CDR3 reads CASSLNGGQRYGYTF. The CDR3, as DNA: TGTGCCAGCAGCTTGAACGGGGGACAGCGGTATGGCTACACCTTC.

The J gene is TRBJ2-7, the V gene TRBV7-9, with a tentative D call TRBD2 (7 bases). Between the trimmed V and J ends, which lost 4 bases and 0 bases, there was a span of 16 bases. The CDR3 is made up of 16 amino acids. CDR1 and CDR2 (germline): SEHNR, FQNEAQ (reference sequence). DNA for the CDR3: TGTGCCAGCAGCTCTGGGGGCGGGGGTTACTCCTACGAGCAGTACTTC. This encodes CASSSGGGGYSYEQYF.

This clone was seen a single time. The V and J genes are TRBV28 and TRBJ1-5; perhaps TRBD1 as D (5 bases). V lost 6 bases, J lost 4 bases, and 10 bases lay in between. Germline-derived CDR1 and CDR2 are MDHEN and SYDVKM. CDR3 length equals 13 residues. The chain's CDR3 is CASRGLENQPQHF. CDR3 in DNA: TGTGCCAGCAGGGGGCTTGAGAATCAGCCCCAGCATTTT. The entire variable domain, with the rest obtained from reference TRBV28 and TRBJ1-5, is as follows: DVKVTQSSRYLVKRTGEKVFLECVQDMDHENMFWYRQDPGLGLRLIYFSYDVKMKEKGDIPEGYSVSREKKERFSLILESASTNQTSMYLCASRGLENQPQHFGDGTRLSIL.

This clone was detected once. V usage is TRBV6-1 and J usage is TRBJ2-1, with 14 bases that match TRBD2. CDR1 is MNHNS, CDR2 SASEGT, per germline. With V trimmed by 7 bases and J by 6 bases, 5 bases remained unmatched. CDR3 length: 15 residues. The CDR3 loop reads CASTSGTSGGNEQFF. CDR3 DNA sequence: TGTGCCAGCACCTCCGGGACTAGCGGGGGCAATGAGCAGTTCTTC.

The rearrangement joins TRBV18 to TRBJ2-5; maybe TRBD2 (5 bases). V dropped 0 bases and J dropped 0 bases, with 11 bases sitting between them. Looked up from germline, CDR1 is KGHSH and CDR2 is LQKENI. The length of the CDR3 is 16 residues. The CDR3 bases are TGTGCCAGCTCACCACCGGGGAGAGTGGACCAAGAGACCCAGTACTTC. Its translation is CASSPPGRVDQETQYF.

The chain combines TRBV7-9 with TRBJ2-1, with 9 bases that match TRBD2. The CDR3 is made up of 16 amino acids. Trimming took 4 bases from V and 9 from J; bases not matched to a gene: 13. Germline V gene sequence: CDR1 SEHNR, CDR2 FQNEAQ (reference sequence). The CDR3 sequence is CASSSVMAGGPFEQFF. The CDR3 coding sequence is TGTGCCAGCAGCTCGGTAATGGCGGGGGGGCCGTTTGAGCAGTTCTTC.

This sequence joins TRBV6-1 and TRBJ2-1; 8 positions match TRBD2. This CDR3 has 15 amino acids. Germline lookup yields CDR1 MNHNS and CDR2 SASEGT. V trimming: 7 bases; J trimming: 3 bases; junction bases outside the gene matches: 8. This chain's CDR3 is CASTHTGTSYNEQFF. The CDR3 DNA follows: TGTGCCAGCACCCACACCGGGACTAGCTACAATGAGCAGTTCTTC.

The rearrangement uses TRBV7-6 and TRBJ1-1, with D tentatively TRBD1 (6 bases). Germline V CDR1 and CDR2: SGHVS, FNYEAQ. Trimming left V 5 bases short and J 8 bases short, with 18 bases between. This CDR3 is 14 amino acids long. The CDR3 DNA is TGTGCCAGCAGCCAAACAACAGGGAGTAAGGAAGCTTTCTTT. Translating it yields CASSQTTGSKEAFF.

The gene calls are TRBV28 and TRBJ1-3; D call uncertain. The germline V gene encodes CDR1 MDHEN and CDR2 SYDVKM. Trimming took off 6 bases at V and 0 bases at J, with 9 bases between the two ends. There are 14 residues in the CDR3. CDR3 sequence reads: CASSLINSGNTIYF. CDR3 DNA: TGTGCCAGCAGCCTAATAAACTCTGGAAACACCATATATTTT.

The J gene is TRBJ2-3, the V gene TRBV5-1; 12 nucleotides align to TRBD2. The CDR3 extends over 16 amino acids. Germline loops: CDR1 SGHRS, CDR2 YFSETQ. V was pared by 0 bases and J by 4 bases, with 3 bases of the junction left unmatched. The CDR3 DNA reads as TGCGCCAGCAGCTTGGGACTAGCGGGAGTAGCAGATACGCAGTATTTT. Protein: CASSLGLAGVADTQYF.

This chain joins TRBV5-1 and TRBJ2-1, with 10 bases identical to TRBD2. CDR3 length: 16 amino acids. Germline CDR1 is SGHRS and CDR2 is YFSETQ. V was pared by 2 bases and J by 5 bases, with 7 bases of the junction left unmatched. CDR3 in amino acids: CASSFGLAGVDNEQFF. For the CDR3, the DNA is TGCGCCAGCAGCTTCGGTCTAGCGGGGGTGGACAATGAGCAGTTCTTC.

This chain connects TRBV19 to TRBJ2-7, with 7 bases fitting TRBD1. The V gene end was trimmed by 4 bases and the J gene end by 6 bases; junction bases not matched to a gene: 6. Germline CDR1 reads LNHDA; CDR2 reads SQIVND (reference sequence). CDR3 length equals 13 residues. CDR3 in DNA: TGTGCCAGTAGTACAGGGGGATCGGGCGAGCAGTACTTC. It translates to CASSTGGSGEQYF.

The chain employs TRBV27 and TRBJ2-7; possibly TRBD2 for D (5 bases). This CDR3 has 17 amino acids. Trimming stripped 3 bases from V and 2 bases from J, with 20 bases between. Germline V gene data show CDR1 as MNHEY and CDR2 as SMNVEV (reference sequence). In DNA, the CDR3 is TGTGCCAGCAGTTTGAGAACTCTCGAGGGTATAACCTACGAGCAGTACTTC. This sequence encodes CASSLRTLEGITYEQYF.

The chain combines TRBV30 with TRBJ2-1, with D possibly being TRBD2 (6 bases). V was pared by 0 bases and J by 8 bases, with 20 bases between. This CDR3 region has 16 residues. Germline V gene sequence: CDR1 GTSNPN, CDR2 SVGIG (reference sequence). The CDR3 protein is CAWSVLGRNPTDEQFF. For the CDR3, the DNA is TGTGCCTGGAGTGTACTCGGGAGAAATCCGACCGATGAGCAGTTCTTC.

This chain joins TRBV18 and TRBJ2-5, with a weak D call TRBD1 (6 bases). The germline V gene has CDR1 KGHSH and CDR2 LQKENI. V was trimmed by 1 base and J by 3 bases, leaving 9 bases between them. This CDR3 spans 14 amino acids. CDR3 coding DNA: TGTGCCAGCTCACCACAACAGGGAGAAGAGACCCAGTACTTC. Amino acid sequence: CASSPQQGEETQYF. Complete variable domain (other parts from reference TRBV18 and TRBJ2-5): NAGVMQNPRHLVRRRGQEARLRCSPMKGHSHVYWYRQLPEEGLKFMVYLQKENIIDESGMPKERFSAEFPKEGPSILRIQQVVRGDSAAYFCASSPQQGEETQYFGPGTRLLVL.

This CDR3 reads CSALQTDEAFF. The CDR3, as DNA: TGCAGTGCACTCCAGACAGACGAAGCTTTCTTT. J is TRBJ1-1 and V is TRBV20-1, with a weak D call TRBD1 (5 bases). Trimming shortened V by 6 bases and J by 8 bases, and 13 bases separated the two germline ends. The CDR3 extends over 11 amino acids. The V gene's germline CDR1 is DFQATT and CDR2 SNEGSKA (reference sequence).

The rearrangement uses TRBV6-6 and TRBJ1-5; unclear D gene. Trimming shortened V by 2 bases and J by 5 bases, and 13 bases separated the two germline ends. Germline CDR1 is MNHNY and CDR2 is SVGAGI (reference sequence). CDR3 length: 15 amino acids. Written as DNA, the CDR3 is TGTGCCAGCAGTTACGAGGGCCGGGGATATCAGCCCCAGCATTTT. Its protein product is CASSYEGRGYQPQHF.

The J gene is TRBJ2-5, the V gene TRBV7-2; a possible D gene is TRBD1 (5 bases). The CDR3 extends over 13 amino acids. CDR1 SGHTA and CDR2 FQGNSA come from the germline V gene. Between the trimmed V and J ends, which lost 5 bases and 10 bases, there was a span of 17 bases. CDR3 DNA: TGTGCCAGCAGCACCAAGGGGCTGGGTAGCCAGTACTTC. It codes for CASSTKGLGSQYF.

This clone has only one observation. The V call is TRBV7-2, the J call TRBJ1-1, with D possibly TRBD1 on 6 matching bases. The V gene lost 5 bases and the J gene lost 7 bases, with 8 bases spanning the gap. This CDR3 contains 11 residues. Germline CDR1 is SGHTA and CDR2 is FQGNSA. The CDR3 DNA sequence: TGTGCCAGCAGCCACAGGGTTGAAGCTTTCTTT. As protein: CASSHRVEAFF.

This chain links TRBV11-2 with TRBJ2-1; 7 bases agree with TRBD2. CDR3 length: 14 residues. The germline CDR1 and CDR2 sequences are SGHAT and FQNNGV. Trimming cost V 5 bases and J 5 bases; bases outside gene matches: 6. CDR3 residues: CASSPGLTHNEQFF. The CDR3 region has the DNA TGTGCCAGCAGCCCGGGACTAACGCACAATGAGCAGTTCTTC.

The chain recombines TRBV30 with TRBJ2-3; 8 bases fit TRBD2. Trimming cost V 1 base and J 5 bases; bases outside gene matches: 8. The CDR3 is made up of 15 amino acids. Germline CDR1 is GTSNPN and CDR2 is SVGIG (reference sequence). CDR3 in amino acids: CAWSETSGLIDTQYF. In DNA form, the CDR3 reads TGTGCCTGGAGTGAAACTAGCGGTCTCATAGATACGCAGTATTTT.

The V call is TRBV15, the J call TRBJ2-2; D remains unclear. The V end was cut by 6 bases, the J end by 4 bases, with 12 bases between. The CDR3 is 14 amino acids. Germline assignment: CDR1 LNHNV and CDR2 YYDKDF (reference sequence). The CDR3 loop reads CATSPLRSTGELFF. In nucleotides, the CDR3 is TGTGCCACCAGTCCGCTCAGGTCCACCGGGGAGCTGTTTTTT.

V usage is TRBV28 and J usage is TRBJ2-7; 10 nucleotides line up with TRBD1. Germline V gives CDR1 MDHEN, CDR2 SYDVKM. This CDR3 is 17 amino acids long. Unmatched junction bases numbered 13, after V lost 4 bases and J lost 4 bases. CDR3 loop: CASSSRDRGPFGYEQYF. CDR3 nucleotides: TGTGCCAGCAGTTCCCGGGACAGGGGTCCTTTCGGGTACGAGCAGTACTTC.

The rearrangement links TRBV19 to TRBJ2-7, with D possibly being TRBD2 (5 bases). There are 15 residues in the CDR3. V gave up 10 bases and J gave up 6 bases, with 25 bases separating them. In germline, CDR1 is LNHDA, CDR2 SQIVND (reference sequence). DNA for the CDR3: TGTGCCACCAGTCTAGGACTCACCCGAACTGGCGAGCAGTACTTC. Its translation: CATSLGLTRTGEQYF.

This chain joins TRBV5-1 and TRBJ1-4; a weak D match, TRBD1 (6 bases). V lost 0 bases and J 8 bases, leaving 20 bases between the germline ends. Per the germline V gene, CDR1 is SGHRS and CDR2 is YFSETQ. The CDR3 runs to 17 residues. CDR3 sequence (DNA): TGCGCCAGCAGCTTGGCCCCCTTAGGGGGTGAGAACGAAAAACTGTTTTTT. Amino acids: CASSLAPLGGENEKLFF.